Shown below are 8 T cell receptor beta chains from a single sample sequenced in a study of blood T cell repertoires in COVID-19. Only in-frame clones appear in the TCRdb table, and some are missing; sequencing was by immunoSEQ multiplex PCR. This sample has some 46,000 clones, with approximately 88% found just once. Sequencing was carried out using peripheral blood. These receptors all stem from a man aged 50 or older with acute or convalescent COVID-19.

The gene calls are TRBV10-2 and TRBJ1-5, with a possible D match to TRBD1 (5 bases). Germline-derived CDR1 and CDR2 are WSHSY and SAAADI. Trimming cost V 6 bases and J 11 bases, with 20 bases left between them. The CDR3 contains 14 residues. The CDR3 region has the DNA TGCGCCAGCAGGGGGGTGGAGGGTGGCTCGGCCCAGCATTTT. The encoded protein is CASRGVEGGSAQHF.

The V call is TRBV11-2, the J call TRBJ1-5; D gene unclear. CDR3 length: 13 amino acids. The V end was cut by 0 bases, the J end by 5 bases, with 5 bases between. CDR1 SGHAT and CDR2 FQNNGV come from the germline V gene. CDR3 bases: TGTGCCAGCAGCTTAGAACGCGATCAGCCCCAGCATTTT. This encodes CASSLERDQPQHF.

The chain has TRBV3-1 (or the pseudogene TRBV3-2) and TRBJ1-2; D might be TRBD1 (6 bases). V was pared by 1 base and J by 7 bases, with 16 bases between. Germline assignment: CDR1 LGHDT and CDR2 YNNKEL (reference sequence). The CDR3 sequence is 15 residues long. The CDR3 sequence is CASSQGEGGRGGYTF. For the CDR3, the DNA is TGTGCCAGCAGCCAAGGTGAAGGGGGACGAGGTGGCTACACCTTC.

The CDR3 DNA follows: TGTGCCAGCAGTGTGTCACGGGGGGGCACCGGGGAGCTGTTTTTT. Protein: CASSVSRGGTGELFF. This chain connects TRBV2 to TRBJ2-2, with 8 bases fitting TRBD2. With 4 bases clipped from V and 4 bases from J, the junction kept 5 bases outside the gene matches. The CDR3 is made up of 15 amino acids. The V gene's germline CDR1 is SNHLY and CDR2 FYNNEI.

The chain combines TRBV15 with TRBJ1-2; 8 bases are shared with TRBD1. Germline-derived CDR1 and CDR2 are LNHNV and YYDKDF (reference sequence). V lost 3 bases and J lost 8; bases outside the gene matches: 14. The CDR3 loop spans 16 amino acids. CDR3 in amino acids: CATSRDREVRQSGYTF. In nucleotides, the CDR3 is TGTGCCACCAGCAGGGACAGGGAGGTTAGGCAAAGCGGCTACACCTTC.

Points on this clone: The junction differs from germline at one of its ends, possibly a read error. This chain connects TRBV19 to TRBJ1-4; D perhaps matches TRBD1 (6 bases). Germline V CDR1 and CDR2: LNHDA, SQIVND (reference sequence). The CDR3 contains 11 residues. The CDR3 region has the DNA TGCACCCCTAGCCAGGGGGAAAAACTGTTTTTT. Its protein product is CTPSQGEKLFF.

The CDR3 sequence: CASSSRTGQNYGYTF. CDR3 DNA: TGTGCCAGCAGTTCGAGGACGGGACAGAACTATGGCTACACCTTC. This rearrangement joins TRBV6-6 to TRBJ1-2; 7 nucleotides align to TRBD1. The ends lost 4 bases at V and 2 bases at J; junction bases unmatched: 7. Germline CDR1 and CDR2: MNHNY and SVGAGI (reference sequence). This CDR3 spans 15 amino acids.

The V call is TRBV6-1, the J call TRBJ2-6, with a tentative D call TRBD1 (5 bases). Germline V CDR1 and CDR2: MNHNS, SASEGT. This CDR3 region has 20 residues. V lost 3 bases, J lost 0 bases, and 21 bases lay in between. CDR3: CASSDFVTRVGISGANVLTF. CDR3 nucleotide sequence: TGTGCCAGCAGTGATTTTGTGACCAGGGTCGGAATCTCTGGGGCCAACGTCCTGACTTTC.